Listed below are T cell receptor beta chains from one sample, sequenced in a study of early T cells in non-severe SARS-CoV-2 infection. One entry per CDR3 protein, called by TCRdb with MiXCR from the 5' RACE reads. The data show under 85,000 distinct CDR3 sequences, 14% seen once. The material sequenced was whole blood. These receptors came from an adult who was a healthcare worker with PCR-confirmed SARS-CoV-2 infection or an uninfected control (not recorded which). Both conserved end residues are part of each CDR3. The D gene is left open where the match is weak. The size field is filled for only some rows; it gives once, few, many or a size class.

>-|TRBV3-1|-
CASSPRLRSDTQYF
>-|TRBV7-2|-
CASSAGAEQYGYTF
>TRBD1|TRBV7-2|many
CASGTGVFTGELFF
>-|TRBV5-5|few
CASSRERIGSPLHF
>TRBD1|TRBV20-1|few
CSARAPGQPYNEQFF
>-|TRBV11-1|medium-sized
CASSSTQGTEAFF
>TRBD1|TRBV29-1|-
CSSSGTDYTEAFF
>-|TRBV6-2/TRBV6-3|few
CASKSDSQDEQFF
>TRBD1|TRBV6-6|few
CASSPNRGLNYGYTF
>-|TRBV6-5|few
CASSYSYSSTDTQYF
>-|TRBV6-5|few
CASRKIDSNQPQHF
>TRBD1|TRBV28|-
CASSFPGQQMGELFF
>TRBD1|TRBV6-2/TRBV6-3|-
CASCRDRSNTEAFF
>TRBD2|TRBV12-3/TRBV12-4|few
CASSLGASGGLNQETQYF
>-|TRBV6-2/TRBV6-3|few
CASSGVGATTF
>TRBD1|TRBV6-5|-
CASSPTGVSGRTEAFF
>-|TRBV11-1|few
CASSLGDEKLFF
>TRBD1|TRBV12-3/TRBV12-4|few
CASSLDRGLEAFF
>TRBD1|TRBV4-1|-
CASSRRRQGTNYGYTF
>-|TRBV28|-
CASSLNRDGYTF
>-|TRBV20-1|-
CSARGGGHTEAFF
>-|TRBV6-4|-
CASSVGPSTGELFF
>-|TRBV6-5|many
CASSYANSPLHF
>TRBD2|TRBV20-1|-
CSASRQSGGIYNEQFF
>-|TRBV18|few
CASSPLPSGSSSGNTIYF
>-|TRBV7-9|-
CASSLVLYEQYF
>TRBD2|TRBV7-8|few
CASSLDPGLAGSATQYF
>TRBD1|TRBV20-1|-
CSAREDRVAYHEQYF
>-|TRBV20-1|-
CSARGWDRNTEAFF
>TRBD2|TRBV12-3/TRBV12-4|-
CASSLAFLAGYTGELFF
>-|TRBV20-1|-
CSAGAGGTDTQYF
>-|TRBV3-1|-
CASSSTGPGYTF
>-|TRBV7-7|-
CASSLDFGSGNTIYF
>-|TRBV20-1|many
CSATQGTNQPQHF
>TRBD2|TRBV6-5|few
CASSYKAGGYSYEQYF
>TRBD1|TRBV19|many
CASSIGTGGVYEQYF
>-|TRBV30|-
CAWSVPGSDTQYF
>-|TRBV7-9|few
CASSRDGYEQYF
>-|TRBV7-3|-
CASSLNRNTEAFF